One T cell receptor beta chain is described in this entry. Its antigen is not known. The data were taken from a study of T cell responses to AZD1222 COVID-19 vaccine. Generated by immunoSEQ multiplex PCR, the TCRdb table keeps only in-frame clones and is missing some. Among about 140,000 clones listed, 88% were seen once. Regarding the study as a whole: Spike regions recognized by vaccine-associated CD4 TCRs spanned the protein, led by 160-218 and 743-854. Vaccination with two AZD1222 doses was followed by a rise in Spike-specific TCR breadth and depth.

The germline gives CDR1 MNHEY, CDR2 SMNVEV (reference sequence). This CDR3 has 14 residues. The V and J ends lost 2 bases and 8 bases respectively, with 12 bases between them. Sequences were derived from peripheral blood, sampled 28 days after the second AZD1222 dose. The chain combines TRBV27 with TRBJ2-2; no firm D call. This receptor was taken from an adult who received the AZD1222 COVID-19 vaccine. The CDR3 DNA follows: TGTGCCAGCAGTTTAGGGGTTTACGTAGGGGAGCTGTTTTTT. It translates to CASSLGVYVGELFF.